Listed below are T cell receptor beta chains from one sample, sequenced in a study of PD-1 blockade in classical Hodgkin lymphoma. Assay: immunoSEQ multiplex PCR; the TCRdb copy retains only in-frame clones and omits some. The profile shows just under 100,000 clones, approximately 88% of them singletons. The sequenced sample was peripheral blood mononuclear cells (PBMCs), obtained at baseline. These TCRs come from a human donor with classical Hodgkin lymphoma. Each CDR3 is given with its conserved first and last residue. The D gene is left open where the match is weak. Clone size is given for some rows only: seen once, a few or many times, or a class if the clone is expanded.

>.|TRBJ1-1|TRBV6-4|.
CASSFPLRDGNTEAFF
TGTGCCAGCAGTTTCCCTTTGCGGGACGGTAACACTGAAGCTTTCTTT
>.|TRBJ2-7|TRBV19|.
CASSDRGGSSYEQYF
TGTGCCAGTAGTGATCGGGGCGGAAGCTCCTACGAGCAGTACTTC
>.|TRBJ2-1|TRBV7-3|.
CASSLNGAYNEQFF
TGTGCCAGCAGCTTAAACGGGGCCTACAATGAGCAGTTCTTC
>TRBD2|TRBJ2-2|TRBV4-3|once
CASSQATSGYANTGELFF
TGCGCCAGCAGCCAAGCTACTAGCGGCTACGCGAACACCGGGGAGCTGTTTTTT
>TRBD2|TRBJ2-7|TRBV7-9|.
CASTGGKGGTSGSVEQYF
TGTGCCAGCACCGGAGGAAAGGGGGGGACTAGCGGGAGCGTTGAGCAGTACTTC
>.|TRBJ2-5|TRBV28|.
CASSPLGRVRRETQYF
TGTGCCAGCAGTCCCCTGGGCAGGGTGAGGAGAGAGACCCAGTACTTC
>TRBD1|TRBJ2-1|TRBV6-1|.
CASRDRGINEQFF
TGTGCCAGCAGAGACAGGGGGATCAATGAGCAGTTCTTC
>.|TRBJ2-3|TRBV2|.
CASSEARGGSSLTQYF
TGTGCCAGCAGTGAAGCGCGGGGCGGGTCCTCCCTTACGCAGTATTTT
>.|TRBJ2-7|TRBV6-5|.
CASTPGIEAYEQYF
TGTGCCAGCACCCCGGGCATTGAAGCCTACGAGCAGTACTTC
>.|TRBJ1-1|TRBV10-3|.
CAISRDNSRSTEAFF
TGTGCCATCAGTCGTGACAATTCTCGATCCACTGAAGCTTTCTTT
>.|TRBJ1-2|TRBV29-1|.
CSVGQYYGYTF
TGCAGCGTCGGACAGTACTATGGCTACACCTTC
>.|TRBJ1-1|TRBV5-1|.
CASSLMEGTEAFF
TGCGCCAGCAGCTTGATGGAGGGGACTGAAGCTTTCTTT
>.|TRBJ2-2|TRBV7-2|.
CASSRSVSNTGELFF
TGTGCCAGCAGCCGTTCTGTTTCGAACACCGGGGAGCTGTTTTTT
>.|TRBJ2-3|TRBV7-2|.
CASSLRFGLGADTQYF
TGTGCCAGCAGCTTAAGGTTTGGGCTAGGTGCAGATACGCAGTATTTT
>TRBD1|TRBJ2-7|TRBV6-1|.
CAGRTGSYEQYF
TGTGCTGGGAGGACAGGGTCCTACGAGCAGTACTTC
>.|TRBJ2-5|TRBV2|.
CASSESPLGETQYF
TGTGCCAGCAGTGAAAGCCCCCTCGGGGAGACCCAGTACTTC
>.|TRBJ1-5|TRBV5-4|.
CASSLGGAGGQPQHF
TGTGCCAGCAGCTTGGGGGGGGCAGGAGGCCAGCCCCAGCATTTT
>TRBD1|TRBJ2-2|TRBV9|.
CASSVGGQGELFF
TGTGCCAGCAGCGTAGGGGGACAGGGGGAGCTGTTTTTT
>TRBD1|TRBJ1-2|TRBV30|.
CAWSVPGAQGAHGYTF
TGTGCCTGGAGTGTACCCGGCGCGCAGGGGGCTCACGGCTACACCTTC
>TRBD2|TRBJ2-1|TRBV28|.
CASGTSGYYNEQFF
TGTGCCAGCGGCACTAGCGGGTACTACAATGAGCAGTTCTTC